Listed below are T cell receptor beta chains from one sample, sequenced in a study of T cell responses to AZD1222 COVID-19 vaccine. Repertoires were generated with immunoSEQ multiplex PCR, while TCRdb's copy carries only in-frame clones and drops some. The sample carries around 130,000 clones, 94% recorded once. The sample consisted of peripheral blood, taken on day 0 of AZD1222 vaccination. The receptor source for this set is an adult in good health. CDR3s include the opening cysteine and the closing phenylalanine or tryptophan. A D gene is named only where the DNA matches it firmly. Expanded clones are given a class, and other clones once, few, many or no size at all.

D gene	clone size	V gene	J gene	CDR3 protein	CDR3 DNA
TRBD1	-	TRBV6-1	TRBJ2-7	CASSEAGTGGVEQYF	TGTGCCAGCAGTGAAGCGGGGACAGGGGGGGTCGAGCAGTACTTC
-	-	TRBV18	TRBJ2-3	CASSPGGLLSTDTQYF	TGTGCCAGCTCACCAGGCGGTCTTCTTAGCACAGATACGCAGTATTTT
TRBD1	-	TRBV6-5	TRBJ1-5	CASSYTGTGDQPQHF	TGTGCCAGCAGTTACACAGGGACAGGGGATCAGCCCCAGCATTTT
TRBD2	-	TRBV4-1	TRBJ2-3	CASSQVETGGPSGDTQYF	TGCGCCAGCAGCCAAGTAGAGACGGGAGGGCCCTCGGGAGATACGCAGTATTTT
TRBD2	-	TRBV29-1	TRBJ2-1	CSVGLAGVNEQFF	TGCAGCGTGGGACTAGCGGGAGTGAATGAGCAGTTCTTC
TRBD2	-	TRBV10-3	TRBJ2-1	CAIRAWTSSDEQFF	TGTGCCATCAGAGCCTGGACTAGCAGCGATGAGCAGTTCTTC
TRBD2	-	TRBV6-6	TRBJ2-2	CASRRTSANTGELFF	TGTGCCAGCAGGCGTACTAGCGCCAACACCGGGGAGCTGTTTTTT
-	-	TRBV11-1	TRBJ2-5	CASSLHGGLHQETQYF	TGTGCCAGCAGCTTACACGGCGGACTACACCAAGAGACCCAGTACTTC
TRBD2	-	TRBV10-1	TRBJ2-2	CASSGRVAGVKGELFF	TGCGCCAGCAGTGGGAGGGTAGCGGGAGTAAAAGGGGAGCTGTTTTTT
-	-	TRBV28	TRBJ1-4	CATGPFATNEKLFF	TGTGCCACCGGGCCCTTTGCAACTAATGAAAAACTGTTTTTT
-	once	TRBV5-5	TRBJ1-5	CASSRRLGSEKGQPQHF	TGTGCCAGCAGCCGAAGGCTTGGGAGTGAGAAGGGGCAGCCCCAGCATTTT
TRBD1	-	TRBV3-1/TRBV3-2	TRBJ1-1	CASQDRGNTEAFF	TGTGCCAGCCAGGACAGGGGGAACACTGAAGCTTTCTTT
-	-	TRBV7-2	TRBJ2-3	CASSLAAGRVTDTQYF	TGTGCCAGCAGCTTAGCGGCGGGAAGAGTAACAGATACGCAGTATTTT
-	once	TRBV19	TRBJ2-3	CASSIGQGFGDTQYF	TGTGCCAGTAGTATTGGGCAGGGGTTCGGGGATACGCAGTATTTT
-	once	TRBV9	TRBJ1-5	CASSVTGNQPQHF	TGTGCCAGCAGCGTGACAGGTAATCAGCCCCAGCATTTT
-	-	TRBV4-3	TRBJ1-1	CASSQGQARMNTEAFF	TGCGCCAGCAGCCAAGGACAGGCGCGAATGAACACTGAAGCTTTCTTT
-	-	TRBV9	TRBJ1-3	CASSVVGSGNTIYF	TGTGCCAGCAGCGTAGTGGGGTCTGGAAACACCATATATTTT
-	-	TRBV19	TRBJ1-5	CASSLVRQPQHF	TGTGCCAGTAGTCTCGTACGTCAGCCCCAGCATTTT
TRBD1	-	TRBV30	TRBJ2-7	CAWIRDRGYEQYF	TGTGCCTGGATCCGGGACAGGGGCTACGAGCAGTACTTC
-	-	TRBV4-2	TRBJ1-2	CASSQLPGNGLYGYTF	TGTGCCAGCAGCCAACTCCCAGGGAATGGGCTTTATGGCTACACCTTC
-	-	TRBV5-6	TRBJ1-2	CASSLTGSNYGYTF	TGTGCCAGCAGCTTGACAGGTTCTAACTATGGCTACACCTTC
TRBD2	-	TRBV11-2	TRBJ2-5	CASSLGSGSPMAQYF	TGTGCCAGCAGCTTAGGTAGCGGGAGTCCAATGGCCCAGTACTTC
-	once	TRBV27	TRBJ2-2	CASSPRTNLYTGELFF	TGTGCCAGCAGTCCTCGGACAAATCTCTACACCGGGGAGCTGTTTTTT
-	-	TRBV25-1	TRBJ1-1	CASISLSNTEAFF	TGTGCCAGCATATCCCTGTCGAACACTGAAGCTTTCTTT
-	-	TRBV6-5	TRBJ1-1	CASSSPGLNTEAFF	TGTGCCAGCAGTTCCCCCGGTCTGAACACTGAAGCTTTCTTT
-	-	TRBV18	TRBJ1-6	CASSPPGRGNSPLHF	TGTGCCAGCTCACCACCCGGCAGGGGTAATTCACCCCTCCACTTT
-	-	TRBV3-1/TRBV3-2	TRBJ1-3	CASSTMGHYSGNTIYF	TGTGCCAGCAGCACCATGGGGCACTACTCTGGAAACACCATATATTTT
-	few	TRBV27	TRBJ2-2	CASSSHTGELFF	TGTGCCAGCAGTTCCCACACCGGGGAGCTGTTTTTT
-	-	TRBV27	TRBJ2-7	CASSFSTSYEQYF	TGTGCCAGCAGTTTCTCGACCTCCTACGAGCAGTACTTC
TRBD2	-	TRBV3-1/TRBV3-2	TRBJ2-1	CASSHLGLAGGLRNEQFF	TGTGCCAGCAGCCACCTGGGACTAGCGGGAGGACTGAGGAATGAGCAGTTCTTC
-	-	TRBV5-1	TRBJ2-6	CASSFQGTGANVLTF	TGCGCCAGCAGCTTTCAGGGAACTGGGGCCAACGTCCTGACTTTC
-	-	TRBV7-3	TRBJ2-3	CASSQDREKQYF	TGTGCCAGCAGCCAAGACCGGGAAAAGCAGTATTTT
TRBD2	-	TRBV25-1	TRBJ2-6	CASGGLAGVSGANVLTF	TGTGCCAGCGGGGGACTAGCGGGAGTCTCTGGGGCCAACGTCCTGACTTTC
-	few	TRBV2	TRBJ1-2	CASKAGDYGYTF	TGTGCCAGCAAGGCAGGGGACTATGGCTACACCTTC
-	-	TRBV6-6	TRBJ2-1	CASSYSRQGGNEQFF	TGTGCCAGCAGTTACTCGAGGCAGGGGGGCAATGAGCAGTTCTTC
TRBD1	-	TRBV28	TRBJ2-6	CASSFSGGPGANVLTF	TGTGCCAGCAGCTTCTCAGGGGGCCCTGGGGCCAACGTCCTGACTTTC
-	-	TRBV18	TRBJ1-1	CASSPLTANTEAFF	TGTGCCAGCTCACCGTTGACAGCGAACACTGAAGCTTTCTTT
-	once	TRBV27	TRBJ2-7	CASSWAGTGAYEQYF	TGTGCCAGCAGTTGGGCCGGGACTGGTGCCTACGAGCAGTACTTC
-	-	TRBV6-5	TRBJ1-2	CASREKLYGYTF	TGTGCCAGCAGGGAGAAACTCTATGGCTACACCTTC
-	-	TRBV28	TRBJ1-6	CASSDTLNRNSPLHF	TGTGCCAGCAGTGACACGTTGAATCGAAATTCACCCCTCCACTTT
-	-	TRBV6-5	TRBJ1-2	CASSPGPGSHGYTF	TGTGCCAGCAGCCCCGGGCCCGGCAGCCATGGCTACACCTTC
-	-	TRBV6-5	TRBJ2-7	CASRSPWGGGYEQYF	TGTGCCAGCAGATCCCCCTGGGGAGGAGGCTACGAGCAGTACTTC